The 30 T cell receptor beta chains given below trace back to one sample, sequenced in a study of cytomegalovirus exposure and HLA in healthy donors. The data were produced by immunoSEQ multiplex PCR, yet TCRdb's version contains in-frame clones alone and is incomplete. The data show over 150,000 clones, less than 85% seen once. Sample: PBMCs. These receptor sequences come from a young man in good health and CMV-seropositive.

This clone was detected only once. V is TRBV5-1 and J is TRBJ1-2, with D possibly TRBD1 on 5 matching bases. V was clipped by 4 bases and J by 1 base, with 14 bases between them. CDR1 and CDR2 from the germline V gene are SGHRS and YFSETQ. The CDR3 sequence is 15 residues long. The CDR3 nucleotides are TGCGCCAGCAGCCCCTACGCGGACATTAACTATGGCTACACCTTC. Translation: CASSPYADINYGYTF.

This clone was detected once. The chain links TRBV5-4 to TRBJ2-1; D is perhaps TRBD2 (5 bases). The CDR3 extends over 16 amino acids. V dropped 3 bases and J dropped 8 bases, with 21 bases sitting between them. The germline CDR1 and CDR2 sequences are SGHNT and YYREEE (reference sequence). CDR3 region: CASSSTLVLQADEQFF. CDR3 nucleotide sequence: TGTGCCAGCAGCTCGACACTAGTCCTGCAGGCTGATGAGCAGTTCTTC.

The chain couples TRBV4-1 to TRBJ2-1; 9 bases align to TRBD2. J gave up 9 bases and V 0 bases, and 9 bases lay outside the gene matches. This CDR3 region has 16 residues. The germline CDR1 and CDR2 sequences are MGHRA and YSYEKL. The CDR3 loop reads CASSQDSSGTHFEQFF. CDR3 DNA sequence: TGCGCCAGCAGCCAAGATTCTAGCGGGACACACTTTGAGCAGTTCTTC.

The chain couples TRBV11-2 to TRBJ2-1; TRBD2 matches at 7 bases. This CDR3 has 16 amino acids. CDR1 is SGHAT, CDR2 FQNNGV, per germline. The ends lost 3 bases at V and 0 bases at J; junction bases unmatched: 5. In DNA form, the CDR3 reads TGTGCCAGCAGCTTCCCTGAGCGGGGCTCCTACAATGAGCAGTTCTTC. Amino acids: CASSFPERGSYNEQFF.

This chain links TRBV7-2 with TRBJ2-2; D not certain. Trimming removed 4 bases from V and 4 bases from J, with 4 bases in between. CDR1 is SGHTA, CDR2 FQGNSA, per germline. The CDR3 has 12 amino acids. The CDR3 sequence is CASSSFTGELFF. The CDR3, as DNA: TGTGCCAGCAGCTCCTTCACCGGGGAGCTGTTTTTT.

The chain uses TRBV6-6 and TRBJ1-1; D remains unclear. The V gene's germline CDR1 is MNHNY and CDR2 SVGAGI (reference sequence). The length of the CDR3 is 14 residues. Trimming removed 7 bases at V and 1 base at J, with 13 bases between. CDR3 sequence (DNA): TGTGCCAGCAACCAAAGGTACAGGAACACTGAAGCTTTCTTT. This gives the protein CASNQRYRNTEAFF.

This sequence joins TRBV7-3 and TRBJ2-3; TRBD2 matches at 9 bases. The CDR3 sequence is 15 residues long. The J segment lost 3 bases and the V segment lost 5 bases, leaving 6 bases of the junction unmatched. CDR1 and CDR2 (germline): SGHTA, FQGTGA. CDR3 bases: TGTGCCAGCAGCCTCGGGACTAGCCGAACAGATACGCAGTATTTT. Its protein product is CASSLGTSRTDTQYF. Complete variable domain (other parts from reference TRBV7-3 and TRBJ2-3): GAGVSQTPSNKVTEKGKYVELRCDPISGHTALYWYRQSLGQGPEFLIYFQGTGAADDSGLPNDRFFAVRPEGSVSTLKIQRTERGDSAVYLCASSLGTSRTDTQYFGPGTRLTVL.

This CDR3 reads CASSPLSGLYGYTF. The CDR3 bases are TGTGCCAGCAGTCCCTTATCAGGGCTCTATGGCTACACCTTC. J is TRBJ1-2 and V is TRBV28; tentatively, D is TRBD1 (5 bases). Germline assignment: CDR1 MDHEN and CDR2 SYDVKM. The V end was cut by 5 bases, the J end by 4 bases, with 14 bases between. The CDR3 is 14 residues long.

The chain carries TRBV4-2 and TRBJ2-2, with 8 bases matching TRBD2. Germline loops: CDR1 LGHNA, CDR2 YNFKEQ. V gave up 1 base and J gave up 4 bases; unmatched junction bases: 8. The CDR3 extends over 17 amino acids. CDR3 region: CASSQATGGPVTGELFF. The CDR3 nucleotides read TGTGCCAGCAGCCAAGCAACGGGGGGGCCCGTCACCGGGGAGCTGTTTTTT.

This sequence joins TRBV27 and TRBJ2-3; 8 nucleotides match TRBD2. Germline assignment: CDR1 MNHEY and CDR2 SMNVEV (reference sequence). The V segment lost 6 bases and the J segment 4 bases; nucleotides outside the gene matches: 9. The CDR3 runs to 15 residues. The CDR3 nucleotides are TGTGCCAGCAGCCCCTATGGCGGGGGGTCAGATACGCAGTATTTT. Amino acid sequence: CASSPYGGGSDTQYF.

The chain uses TRBV2 and TRBJ2-1, with 13 nucleotides matching TRBD2. The CDR3 consists of 17 residues. V trimming: 6 bases; J trimming: 2 bases; junction bases outside the gene matches: 7. Per germline, CDR1 SNHLY and CDR2 FYNNEI. CDR3 DNA sequence: TGTGCCAGCAGGAGGATAGGGACTAGCGGGACCTACAATGAGCAGTTCTTC. This gives the protein CASRRIGTSGTYNEQFF.

This chain links TRBV7-9 with TRBJ1-2; D ambiguous. The CDR3 covers 14 residues. Looked up from germline, CDR1 is SEHNR and CDR2 is FQNEAQ (reference sequence). V dropped 1 base and J dropped 5 bases, with 11 bases sitting between them. The CDR3 sequence is CASSLGGPIYGYTF. DNA of the CDR3: TGTGCCAGCAGCTTAGGTGGGCCTATATATGGCTACACCTTC.

This chain links TRBV2 with TRBJ2-7; 10 positions agree with TRBD1. The CDR3 loop spans 14 amino acids. The ends lost 9 bases at V and 6 bases at J; junction bases unmatched: 11. Germline V gene lookup returns CDR1 SNHLY and CDR2 FYNNEI. The CDR3 reads CARETGTGAGEQYF. The CDR3 DNA sequence: TGTGCCAGAGAAACCGGGACAGGGGCCGGCGAGCAGTACTTC.

CDR3 DNA: TGTGCCAGCAGGACGGACAGGGTCTTCGAGTATGGCTACACCTTC. Its protein is CASRTDRVFEYGYTF. The V and J genes are TRBV6-1 and TRBJ1-2; 8 nucleotides line up with TRBD1. CDR1 is MNHNS, CDR2 SASEGT, per germline. This CDR3 has 15 residues. With 6 bases clipped from V and 5 bases from J, the junction kept 11 bases outside the gene matches.

The CDR3 sequence is CSVEDPEGAGNTEAFF. The CDR3 coding sequence is TGCAGCGTTGAAGATCCGGAGGGGGCGGGGAACACTGAAGCTTTCTTT. The chain uses TRBV29-1 and TRBJ1-1; TRBD1 matches at 7 bases. V shed 0 bases, J shed 1 base, and the junction held 8 bases outside the gene matches. Germline V lookup: CDR1 SQVTM, CDR2 ANQGSEA. CDR3 length equals 16 residues.

The chain links TRBV7-9 to TRBJ2-7; no definite D call. The CDR3 is 16 residues long. Germline CDR1 and CDR2: SEHNR and FQNEAQ (reference sequence). Trimming removed 1 base at V and 2 bases at J, with 15 bases between. The CDR3 loop is CASSLVAFTTPYEQYF. As DNA, the CDR3 is TGTGCCAGCAGCTTAGTGGCCTTTACGACTCCCTACGAGCAGTACTTC.

This clone was recorded only once. This chain joins TRBV27 and TRBJ2-3, with TRBD2 identical over 10 bases. The CDR3 loop spans 19 amino acids. CDR1 is MNHEY, CDR2 SMNVEV, per germline (reference sequence). The V gene end was trimmed by 2 bases and the J gene end by 6 bases; junction bases not matched to a gene: 17. The CDR3 loop is CASSLRFIGAGGPRDTQYF. CDR3 coding DNA: TGTGCCAGCAGTTTACGGTTCATAGGAGCGGGAGGGCCGAGGGATACGCAGTATTTT.

The rearrangement joins TRBV7-8 to TRBJ1-1; TRBD1 matches at 9 bases. The CDR3 runs to 15 residues. J gave up 8 bases and V 6 bases, and 13 bases lay outside the gene matches. CDR1 SGHVS and CDR2 FQNEAQ come from the germline V gene. This chain's CDR3 is CASSYSTGGFIEAFF. The CDR3 nucleotides read TGTGCCAGCAGTTATTCGACAGGGGGATTCATCGAAGCTTTCTTT. The full variable domain, in which reference TRBV7-8 and TRBJ1-1 provide the parts outside the CDR3, is GAGVSQSPRYKVAKRGQDVALRCDPISGHVSLFWYQQALGQGPEFLTYFQNEAQLDKSGLPSDRFFAERPEGSVSTLKIQRTQQEDSAVYLCASSYSTGGFIEAFFGQGTRLTVV.

The chain uses TRBV10-1 and TRBJ2-2, with a weak D call TRBD1 (6 bases). The germline V gene encodes CDR1 WNHNN and CDR2 SYGVQD (reference sequence). The length of the CDR3 is 16 residues. Trimming pared 1 base from V and 2 bases from J, leaving 11 bases between. CDR3 residues: CASSEFWDTNTGELFF. The CDR3 DNA follows: TGCGCCAGCAGTGAGTTCTGGGACACCAACACCGGGGAGCTGTTTTTT.

The chain employs TRBV29-1 and TRBJ1-1; tentatively, D is TRBD1 (6 bases). V lost 5 bases and J 1 base, leaving 14 bases between the germline ends. The CDR3 is 14 residues long. Looked up from germline, CDR1 is SQVTM and CDR2 is ANQGSEA. CDR3 DNA sequence: TGCAGCGTTACACGGGGGGGCTCGAACACTGAAGCTTTCTTT. Amino acids: CSVTRGGSNTEAFF.

The V call is TRBV18, the J call TRBJ1-6, with D possibly TRBD1 on 5 matching bases. V was cut by 6 bases and J by 7 bases, with 16 bases left in between. Germline values: CDR1 KGHSH, CDR2 LQKENI. The CDR3 contains 15 residues. The CDR3 sequence is CASSQSGAQNSPLHF. The CDR3 DNA sequence: TGTGCCAGCTCCCAGAGTGGGGCGCAGAATTCACCCCTCCACTTT.

This clone came up a few times. This sequence joins TRBV6-1 and TRBJ1-1; TRBD1 agrees at 10 bases. The CDR3 is 13 residues long. Germline trimming cut 7 bases from V and 5 bases from J; bases unmatched to any gene: 4. Germline CDR1 is MNHNS and CDR2 is SASEGT. The CDR3, as DNA: TGTGCCAGCAAACGGGGACAGGGGACTGAAGCTTTCTTT. Amino acids: CASKRGQGTEAFF.

The chain links TRBV7-3 to TRBJ2-2; 13 bases are a match to TRBD2. Trimming at V came to 5 bases and at J to 8 bases, leaving 8 bases not matched to a gene. Germline V gene data show CDR1 as SGHTA and CDR2 as FQGTGA. The length of the CDR3 is 16 residues. This CDR3 reads CASSARLAGGEGELFF. CDR3 nucleotide sequence: TGTGCCAGCAGCGCCCGACTAGCGGGAGGAGAAGGGGAGCTGTTTTTT.

This chain links TRBV12-5 with TRBJ2-3; D is possibly TRBD2 (5 bases). CDR1 LGHNT and CDR2 FRNRAP come from the germline V gene. V was shortened by 5 bases and J by 4 bases, with 13 bases between the two germline ends. This CDR3 spans 14 amino acids. CDR3 DNA sequence: TGTGCTAGTGGTCCTCCAATGGGAGCAGATACGCAGTATTTT. Translated, it gives CASGPPMGADTQYF.

The V gene is TRBV6-1, the J gene TRBJ2-5; D is unresolved. V dropped 6 bases and J dropped 2 bases, with 16 bases sitting between them. This CDR3 spans 15 amino acids. Germline-derived CDR1 and CDR2 are MNHNS and SASEGT. CDR3 coding DNA: TGTGCCAGCAGAGACACGCCAGGTTGGCAAGAGACCCAGTACTTC. Translating it yields CASRDTPGWQETQYF.

This chain uses TRBV28 with TRBJ2-5; D unresolved. Trimming took off 2 bases at V and 5 bases at J, with 6 bases between the two ends. The CDR3 covers 12 residues. Germline loops: CDR1 MDHEN, CDR2 SYDVKM. The CDR3 DNA follows: TGTGCCAGCAGTTTACAGGTGGAGACCCAGTACTTC. Protein: CASSLQVETQYF.

In its sample, this clone was seen a few times. The chain carries TRBV6-5 and TRBJ2-7; possible D gene TRBD2, 5 bases. V dropped 5 bases and J dropped 9 bases, with 17 bases sitting between them. CDR1 is MNHEY and CDR2 is SVGAGI in the germline V gene. This CDR3 region has 13 residues. DNA for the CDR3: TGTGCCAGCAGTGCTAGCCGGTCGAACGGGCAGTACTTC. Residues: CASSASRSNGQYF.

The chain is built from TRBV27 and TRBJ2-5, with TRBD1 matching 9 bases. Germline V gives CDR1 MNHEY, CDR2 SMNVEV (reference sequence). J was trimmed by 5 bases and V by 8 bases; bases with no gene match: 9. The CDR3 runs 14 residues. The CDR3 sequence: CASRPGTGLETQYF. DNA of the CDR3: TGTGCCAGCCGTCCCGGGACAGGGTTGGAGACCCAGTACTTC.

This sequence joins TRBV27 and TRBJ1-4; tentative D call: TRBD1 (6 bases). Trimming pared 2 bases from V and 11 bases from J, leaving 15 bases between. The CDR3 consists of 14 residues. Germline V gene lookup returns CDR1 MNHEY and CDR2 SMNVEV (reference sequence). The CDR3 DNA reads as TGTGCCAGCAGTTTAGACAACCTGAGGGGGAAACTGTTTTTT. Translating it yields CASSLDNLRGKLFF.

The rearrangement uses TRBV6-6 and TRBJ2-1; TRBD2 might be the D (5 bases). Trimming stripped 4 bases from V and 5 bases from J, with 9 bases between. This CDR3 comprises 13 residues. Germline-derived CDR1 and CDR2 are MNHNY and SVGAGI (reference sequence). In DNA, the CDR3 is TGTGCCAGCAGTTTGTACGGGAACAATGAGCAGTTCTTC. The encoded protein is CASSLYGNNEQFF.